Below are 4 T cell receptor beta chains sequenced from a single sample in a study of blood T cell repertoires in COVID-19. TCRdb's table, derived via immunoSEQ multiplex PCR, lists solely in-frame clones and lacks some. This sample has approximately 300,000 clones, with 85% to 90% found just once. Sequences were obtained from PBMCs or T cells enriched from blood (not recorded which). Source of these receptors: a man aged 30 to 45 who had recovered from COVID-19.

The chain carries TRBV11-2 and TRBJ2-2; weak D call: TRBD1 (6 bases). Trimming pared 2 bases from V and 3 bases from J, leaving 10 bases between. This CDR3 comprises 15 residues. Germline values: CDR1 SGHAT, CDR2 FQNNGV. CDR3 bases: TGTGCCAGCAGCTTAAACAGGGTCCACACCGGGGAGCTGTTTTTT. Translating gives CASSLNRVHTGELFF. Using reference TRBV11-2 and TRBJ2-2 for the parts outside the CDR3, the full variable domain is EAGVAQSPRYKIIEKRQSVAFWCNPISGHATLYWYQQILGQGPKLLIQFQNNGVVDDSQLPKDRFSAERLKGVDSTLKIQPAKLEDSAVYLCASSLNRVHTGELFFGEGSRLTVL.

The chain combines TRBV28 with TRBJ2-2, with 10 positions matching TRBD1. V was pared by 5 bases and J by 4 bases, with 7 bases of the junction left unmatched. This CDR3 is built from 16 residues. From germline, CDR1 is MDHEN and CDR2 SYDVKM. For the CDR3, the DNA is TGTGCCAGCAGTCAGGCGGGACAGGGGCCCACCGGGGAGCTGTTTTTT. Its translation is CASSQAGQGPTGELFF.

The rearrangement links TRBV12-3 or TRBV12-4 to TRBJ1-1; D unclear. The CDR3 loop spans 13 amino acids. V was cut by 2 bases and J by 6 bases, with 10 bases left in between. In DNA, the CDR3 is TGTGCCAGCAGTTTATCGTTTGTCTCTGAAGCTTTCTTT. This codes for CASSLSFVSEAFF.

This clone appeared once. V and J are TRBV5-1 and TRBJ2-1, with 8 bases fitting TRBD2. Germline assignment: CDR1 SGHRS and CDR2 YFSETQ. Germline trimming cut 0 bases from V and 4 bases from J; bases unmatched to any gene: 3. The CDR3 runs 15 residues. The CDR3 loop is CASSLAGGFYNEQFF. The CDR3 DNA reads as TGCGCCAGCAGCTTGGCGGGGGGGTTTTACAATGAGCAGTTCTTC. Full variable domain (rest looked up from reference TRBV5-1 and TRBJ2-1): KAGVTQTPRYLIKTRGQQVTLSCSPISGHRSVSWYQQTPGQGLQFLFEYFSETQRNKGNFPGRFSGRQFSNSRSEMNVSTLELGDSALYLCASSLAGGFYNEQFFGPGTRLTVL.